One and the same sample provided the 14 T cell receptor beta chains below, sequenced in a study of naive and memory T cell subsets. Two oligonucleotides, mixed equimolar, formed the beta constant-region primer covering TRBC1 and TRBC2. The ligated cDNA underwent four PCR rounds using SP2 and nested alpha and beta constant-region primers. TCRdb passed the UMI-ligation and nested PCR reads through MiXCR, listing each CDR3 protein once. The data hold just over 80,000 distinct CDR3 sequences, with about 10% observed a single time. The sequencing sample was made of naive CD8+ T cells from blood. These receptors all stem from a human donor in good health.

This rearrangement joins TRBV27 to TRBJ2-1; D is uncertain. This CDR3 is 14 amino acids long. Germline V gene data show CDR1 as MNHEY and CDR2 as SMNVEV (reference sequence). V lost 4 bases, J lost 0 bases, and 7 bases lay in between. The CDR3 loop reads CASSYTSSYNEQFF. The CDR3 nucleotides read TGTGCCAGCAGTTATACAAGCTCCTACAATGAGCAGTTCTTC.

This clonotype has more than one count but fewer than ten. The DNA of the CDR3 is TGTGCCAGCAGCTCGTCCGGGGCCCAGTACTTC. Translation: CASSSSGAQYF. V and J are TRBV7-9 and TRBJ2-5; the D gene is possibly TRBD2 (5 bases). In germline, CDR1 is SEHNR, CDR2 FQNEAQ (reference sequence). Trimming took off 4 bases at V and 9 bases at J, with 9 bases between the two ends. The CDR3 covers 11 residues.

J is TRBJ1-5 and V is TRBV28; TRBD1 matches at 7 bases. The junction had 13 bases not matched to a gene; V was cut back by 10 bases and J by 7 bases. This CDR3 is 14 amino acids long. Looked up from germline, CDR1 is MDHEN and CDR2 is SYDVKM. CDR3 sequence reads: CATTPTGSSQPQHF. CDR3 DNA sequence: TGTGCCACCACACCGACAGGGTCAAGCCAGCCCCAGCATTTT.

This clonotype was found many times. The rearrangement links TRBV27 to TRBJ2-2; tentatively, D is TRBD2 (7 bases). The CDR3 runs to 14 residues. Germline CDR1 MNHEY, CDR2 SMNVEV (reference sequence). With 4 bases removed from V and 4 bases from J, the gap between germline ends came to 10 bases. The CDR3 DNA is TGTGCCAGCAGTTACAGGGAGGGCACCGGGGAGCTGTTTTTT. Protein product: CASSYREGTGELFF.

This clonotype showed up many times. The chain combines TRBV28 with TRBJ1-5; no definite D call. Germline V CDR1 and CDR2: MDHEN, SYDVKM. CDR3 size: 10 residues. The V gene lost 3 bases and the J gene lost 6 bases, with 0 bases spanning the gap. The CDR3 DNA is TGTGCCAGCAGTTTTCAGCCCCAGCATTTT. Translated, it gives CASSFQPQHF.

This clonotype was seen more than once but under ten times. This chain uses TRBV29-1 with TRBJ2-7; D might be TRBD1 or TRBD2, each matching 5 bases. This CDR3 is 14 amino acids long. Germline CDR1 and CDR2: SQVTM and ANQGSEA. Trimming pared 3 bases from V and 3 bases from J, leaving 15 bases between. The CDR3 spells CSVERDGRDYEQYF. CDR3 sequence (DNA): TGCAGCGTTGAGAGGGACGGACGGGACTACGAGCAGTACTTC.

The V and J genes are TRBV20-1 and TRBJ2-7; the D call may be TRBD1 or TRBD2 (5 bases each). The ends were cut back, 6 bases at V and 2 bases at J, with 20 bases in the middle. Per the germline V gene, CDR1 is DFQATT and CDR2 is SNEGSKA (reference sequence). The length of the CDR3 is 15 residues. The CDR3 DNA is TGCAGTGCGAGCGATACCCGGGACGTGACCTACGAGCAGTACTTC. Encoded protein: CSASDTRDVTYEQYF.

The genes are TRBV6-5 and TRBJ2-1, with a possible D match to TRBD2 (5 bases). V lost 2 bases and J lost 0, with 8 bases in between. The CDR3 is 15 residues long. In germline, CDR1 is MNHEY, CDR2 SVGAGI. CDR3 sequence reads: CASSYPGSSYNEQFF. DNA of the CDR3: TGTGCCAGCAGTTACCCGGGGTCCTCCTACAATGAGCAGTTCTTC.

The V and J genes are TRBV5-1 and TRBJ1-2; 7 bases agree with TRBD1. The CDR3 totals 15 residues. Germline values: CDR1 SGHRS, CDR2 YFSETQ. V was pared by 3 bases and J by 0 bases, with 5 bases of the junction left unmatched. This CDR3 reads CASSSWTGANYGYTF. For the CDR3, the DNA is TGCGCCAGCAGCTCGTGGACAGGAGCTAACTATGGCTACACCTTC.

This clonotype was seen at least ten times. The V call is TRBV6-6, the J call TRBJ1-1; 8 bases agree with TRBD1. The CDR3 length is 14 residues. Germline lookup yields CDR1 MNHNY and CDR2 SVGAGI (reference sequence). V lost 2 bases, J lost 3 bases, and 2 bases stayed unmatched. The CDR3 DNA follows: TGTGCCAGCAGTTACGCACAGGGGGACACTGAAGCTTTCTTT. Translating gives CASSYAQGDTEAFF.

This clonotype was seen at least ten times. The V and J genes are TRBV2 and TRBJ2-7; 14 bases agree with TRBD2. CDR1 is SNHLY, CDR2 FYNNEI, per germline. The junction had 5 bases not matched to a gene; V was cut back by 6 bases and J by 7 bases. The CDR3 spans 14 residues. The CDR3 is CASREGLAGEEQYF. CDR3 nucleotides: TGTGCCAGCAGGGAGGGACTAGCGGGAGAGGAGCAGTACTTC.

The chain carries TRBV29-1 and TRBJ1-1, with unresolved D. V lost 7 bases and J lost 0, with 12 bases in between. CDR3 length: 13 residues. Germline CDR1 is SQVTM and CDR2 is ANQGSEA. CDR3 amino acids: CSAGVHLNTEAFF. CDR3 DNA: TGCAGCGCTGGGGTACACCTGAACACTGAAGCTTTCTTT.

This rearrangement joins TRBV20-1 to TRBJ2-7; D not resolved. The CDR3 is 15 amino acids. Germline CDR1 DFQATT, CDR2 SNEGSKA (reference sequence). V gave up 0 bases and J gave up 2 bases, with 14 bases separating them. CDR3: CSARDGNAIPYEQYF. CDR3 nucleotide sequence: TGCAGTGCTAGAGATGGGAATGCTATACCCTACGAGCAGTACTTC.

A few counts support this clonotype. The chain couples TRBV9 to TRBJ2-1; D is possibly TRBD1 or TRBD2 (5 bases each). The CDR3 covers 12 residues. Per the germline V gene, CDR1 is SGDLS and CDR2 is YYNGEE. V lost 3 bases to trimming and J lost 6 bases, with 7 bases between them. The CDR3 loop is CASSGDGNEQFF. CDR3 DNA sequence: TGTGCCAGCAGCGGGGACGGCAATGAGCAGTTCTTC.